The next 3 T cell receptor beta chains were all read from a single sample in a study of T cell responses to AZD1222 COVID-19 vaccine. Sequenced by immunoSEQ multiplex PCR; TCRdb stores in-frame clones only, minus some. Among approximately 150,000 clones, approximately 90% were seen once, and the ten largest hold less than 1.5%. This specimen was peripheral blood, taken 28 days after the second AZD1222 dose. The receptors originated from an adult who received the AZD1222 COVID-19 vaccine.

The chain employs TRBV13 and TRBJ2-2; 7 nucleotides line up with TRBD2. Germline V gives CDR1 PRHDT, CDR2 FYEKMQ (reference sequence). The CDR3 loop spans 17 amino acids. Trimming took 5 bases from V and 2 from J; bases not matched to a gene: 11. The CDR3 bases are TGTGCCAGCAGCCCACCATACGGACTAGATAACACCGGGGAGCTGTTTTTT. Encoded protein: CASSPPYGLDNTGELFF.

The chain combines TRBV5-6 with TRBJ1-1; D perhaps matches TRBD1 (5 bases). The CDR3 loop spans 16 amino acids. The germline gives CDR1 SGHDT, CDR2 YYEEEE. The V end lost 0 bases, the J end lost 7 bases, and 19 bases lay between the germline ends. CDR3 protein: CASSLGRQGIWVEAFF. The DNA of the CDR3 is TGTGCCAGCAGCTTGGGACGGCAGGGTATCTGGGTTGAAGCTTTCTTT.

The chain combines TRBV27 with TRBJ2-1; D gene unclear. CDR1 and CDR2 (germline): MNHEY, SMNVEV (reference sequence). Between the trimmed V and J ends, which lost 3 bases and 9 bases, there was a span of 12 bases. This CDR3 spans 13 amino acids. This CDR3 reads CASSFPYQGEQFF. As DNA, the CDR3 is TGTGCCAGCAGTTTTCCCTACCAAGGTGAGCAGTTCTTC.